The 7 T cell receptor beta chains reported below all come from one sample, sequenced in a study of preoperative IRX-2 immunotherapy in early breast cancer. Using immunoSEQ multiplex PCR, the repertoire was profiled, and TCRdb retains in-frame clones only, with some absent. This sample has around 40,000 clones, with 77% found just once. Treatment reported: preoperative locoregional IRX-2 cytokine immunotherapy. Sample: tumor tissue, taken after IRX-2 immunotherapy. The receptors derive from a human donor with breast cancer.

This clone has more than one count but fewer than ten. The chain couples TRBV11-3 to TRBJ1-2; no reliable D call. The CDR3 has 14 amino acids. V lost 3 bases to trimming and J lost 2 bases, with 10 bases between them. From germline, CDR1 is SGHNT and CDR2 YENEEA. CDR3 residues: CASSFRPANYGYTF. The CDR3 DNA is TGTGCCAGCAGCTTCAGGCCTGCCAACTATGGCTACACCTTC.

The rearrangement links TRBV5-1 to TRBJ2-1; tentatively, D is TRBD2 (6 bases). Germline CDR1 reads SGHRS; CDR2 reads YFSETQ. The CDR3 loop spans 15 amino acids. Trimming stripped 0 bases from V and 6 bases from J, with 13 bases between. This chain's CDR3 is CASSLGAGGGNEQFF. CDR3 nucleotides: TGCGCCAGCAGCTTGGGGGCCGGGGGAGGCAATGAGCAGTTCTTC.

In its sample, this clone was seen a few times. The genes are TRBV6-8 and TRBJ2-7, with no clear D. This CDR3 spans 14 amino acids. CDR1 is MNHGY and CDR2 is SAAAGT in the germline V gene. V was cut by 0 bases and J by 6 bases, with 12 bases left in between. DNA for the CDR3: TGTGCCAGCAGTTACTCAGGCAGTCTCGGCGAGCAGTACTTC. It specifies CASSYSGSLGEQYF.

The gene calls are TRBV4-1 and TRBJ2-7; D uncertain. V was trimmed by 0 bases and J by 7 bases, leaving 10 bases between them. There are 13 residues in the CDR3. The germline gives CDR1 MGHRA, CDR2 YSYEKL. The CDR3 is CASSQDYLSEQYF. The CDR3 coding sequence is TGCGCCAGCAGCCAAGACTATCTCTCTGAGCAGTACTTC.

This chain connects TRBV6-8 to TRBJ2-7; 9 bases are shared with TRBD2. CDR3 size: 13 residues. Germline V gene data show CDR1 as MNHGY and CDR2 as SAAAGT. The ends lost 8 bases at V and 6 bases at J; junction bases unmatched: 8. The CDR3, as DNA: TGTGCCAGCCGGGGGGCGGGAGGGGTCGAGCAGTACTTC. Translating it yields CASRGAGGVEQYF.

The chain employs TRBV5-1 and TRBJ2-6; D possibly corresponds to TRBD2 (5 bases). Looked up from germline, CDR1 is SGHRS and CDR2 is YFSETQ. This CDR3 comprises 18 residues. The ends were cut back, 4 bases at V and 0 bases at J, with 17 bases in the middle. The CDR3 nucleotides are TGCGCCAGCAGCCCGCCAAGGACTCCCCTCTCTGGGGCCAACGTCCTGACTTTC. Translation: CASSPPRTPLSGANVLTF.

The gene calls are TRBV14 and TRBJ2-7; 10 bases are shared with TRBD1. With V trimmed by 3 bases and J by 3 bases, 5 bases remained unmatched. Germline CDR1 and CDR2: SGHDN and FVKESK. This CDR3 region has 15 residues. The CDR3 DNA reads TGTGCCAGCAGCCAGGGGGACAGGGGACTCTACGAGCAGTACTTC. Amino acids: CASSQGDRGLYEQYF.